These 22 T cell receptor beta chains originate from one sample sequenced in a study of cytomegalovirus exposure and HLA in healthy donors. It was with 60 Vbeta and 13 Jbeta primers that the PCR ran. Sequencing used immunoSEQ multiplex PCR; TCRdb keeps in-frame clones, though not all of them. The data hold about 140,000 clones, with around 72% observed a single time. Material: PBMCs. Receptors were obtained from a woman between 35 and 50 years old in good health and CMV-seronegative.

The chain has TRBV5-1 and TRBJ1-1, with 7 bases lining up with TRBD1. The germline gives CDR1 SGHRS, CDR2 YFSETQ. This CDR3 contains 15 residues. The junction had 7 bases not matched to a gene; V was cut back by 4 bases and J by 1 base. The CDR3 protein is CASSKQGLGNTEAFF. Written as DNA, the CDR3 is TGCGCCAGCAGCAAACAGGGGTTAGGGAACACTGAAGCTTTCTTT.

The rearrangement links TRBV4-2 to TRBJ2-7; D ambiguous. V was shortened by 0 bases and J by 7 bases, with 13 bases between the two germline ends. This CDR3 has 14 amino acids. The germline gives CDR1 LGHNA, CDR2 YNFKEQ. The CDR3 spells CASSQDRGIKEQYF. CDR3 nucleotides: TGTGCCAGCAGCCAAGATCGAGGTATCAAGGAGCAGTACTTC.

The CDR3 sequence: CASSFRDSYGYTF. CDR3 sequence (DNA): TGTGCCAGCAGTTTCAGGGATTCGTATGGCTACACCTTC. J is TRBJ1-2 and V is TRBV28, with D maybe TRBD1 (5 bases). The germline CDR1 and CDR2 sequences are MDHEN and SYDVKM. The V gene lost 3 bases and the J gene lost 5 bases, with 10 bases spanning the gap. The CDR3 length is 13 residues.

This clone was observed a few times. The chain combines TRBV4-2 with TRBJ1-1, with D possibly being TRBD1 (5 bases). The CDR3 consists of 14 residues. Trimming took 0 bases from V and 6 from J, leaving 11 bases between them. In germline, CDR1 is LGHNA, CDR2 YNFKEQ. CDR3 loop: CASSQDRDFSEAFF. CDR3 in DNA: TGTGCCAGCAGCCAAGATAGGGACTTCTCTGAAGCTTTCTTT.

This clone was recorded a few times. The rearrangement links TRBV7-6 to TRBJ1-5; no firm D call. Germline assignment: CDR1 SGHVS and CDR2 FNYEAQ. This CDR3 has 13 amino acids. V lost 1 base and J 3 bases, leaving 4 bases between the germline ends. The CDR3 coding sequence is TGTGCCAGCAGCTTAGATATCAATCAGCCCCAGCATTTT. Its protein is CASSLDINQPQHF.

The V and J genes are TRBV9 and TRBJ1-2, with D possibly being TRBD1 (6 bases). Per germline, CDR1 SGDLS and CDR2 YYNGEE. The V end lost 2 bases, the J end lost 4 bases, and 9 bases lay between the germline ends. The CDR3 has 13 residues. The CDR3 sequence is CASSVGHLYGYTF. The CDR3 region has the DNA TGTGCCAGCAGCGTGGGACACCTCTATGGCTACACCTTC. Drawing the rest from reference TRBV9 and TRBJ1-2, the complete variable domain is DSGVTQTPKHLITATGQRVTLRCSPRSGDLSVYWYQQSLDQGLQFLIQYYNGEERAKGNILERFSAQQFPDLHSELNLSSLELGDSALYFCASSVGHLYGYTFGSGTRLTVV.

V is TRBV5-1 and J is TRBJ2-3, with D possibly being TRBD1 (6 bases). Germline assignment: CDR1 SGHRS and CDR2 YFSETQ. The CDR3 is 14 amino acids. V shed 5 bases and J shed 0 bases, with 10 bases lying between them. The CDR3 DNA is TGCGCCAGCAGTTGGGACATTAGCACAGATACGCAGTATTTT. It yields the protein CASSWDISTDTQYF.

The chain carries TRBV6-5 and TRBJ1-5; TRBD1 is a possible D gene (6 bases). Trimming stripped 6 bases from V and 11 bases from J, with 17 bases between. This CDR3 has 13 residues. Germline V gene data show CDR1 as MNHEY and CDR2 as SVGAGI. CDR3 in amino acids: CASRDDRISAQHF. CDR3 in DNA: TGTGCCAGCAGGGATGACAGGATATCGGCCCAGCATTTT.

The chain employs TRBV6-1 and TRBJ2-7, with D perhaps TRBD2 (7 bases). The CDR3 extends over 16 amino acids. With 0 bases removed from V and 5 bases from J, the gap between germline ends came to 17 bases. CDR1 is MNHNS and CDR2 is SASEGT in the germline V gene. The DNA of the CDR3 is TGTGCCAGCAGTGAAGCGGGTATAGGGGGGGCGAACGAGCAGTACGTC. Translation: CASSEAGIGGANEQYV.

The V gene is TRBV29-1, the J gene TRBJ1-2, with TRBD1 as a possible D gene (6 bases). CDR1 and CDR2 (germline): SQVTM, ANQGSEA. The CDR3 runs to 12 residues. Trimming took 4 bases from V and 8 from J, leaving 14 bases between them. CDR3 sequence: CSVGGGARGYTF. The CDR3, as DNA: TGCAGCGTTGGAGGGGGGGCGCGGGGCTACACCTTC.

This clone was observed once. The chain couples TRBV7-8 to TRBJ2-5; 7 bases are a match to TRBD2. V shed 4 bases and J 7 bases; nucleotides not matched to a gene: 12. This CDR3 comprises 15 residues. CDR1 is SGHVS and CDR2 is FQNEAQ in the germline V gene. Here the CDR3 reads CASSSIGQGLRTQYF. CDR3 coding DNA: TGTGCCAGCAGCTCGATAGGGCAGGGACTAAGGACCCAGTACTTC.

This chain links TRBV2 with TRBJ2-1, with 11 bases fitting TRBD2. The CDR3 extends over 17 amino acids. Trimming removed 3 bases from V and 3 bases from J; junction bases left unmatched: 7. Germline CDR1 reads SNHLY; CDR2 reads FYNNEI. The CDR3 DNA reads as TGTGCCAGCAGTGAGGCTAGCGGGGGGTCCTACTACAATGAGCAGTTCTTC. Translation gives CASSEASGGSYYNEQFF.

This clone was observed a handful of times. CDR3 loop: CASSGTGPLEGNTIYF. CDR3 coding DNA: TGTGCCAGCAGCGGAACAGGGCCACTGGAGGGAAACACCATATATTTT. The chain joins TRBV7-9 to TRBJ1-3; tentatively, D is TRBD1 (6 bases). V was shortened by 5 bases and J by 4 bases, with 18 bases between the two germline ends. The CDR3 consists of 16 residues. The germline V gene has CDR1 SEHNR and CDR2 FQNEAQ (reference sequence).

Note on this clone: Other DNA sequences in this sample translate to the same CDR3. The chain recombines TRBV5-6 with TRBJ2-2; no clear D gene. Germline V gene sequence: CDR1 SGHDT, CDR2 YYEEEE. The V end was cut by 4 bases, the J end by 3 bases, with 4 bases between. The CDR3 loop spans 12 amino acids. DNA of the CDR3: TGTGCCAGCAGCCCCTACACCGGGGAGCTGTTTTTT. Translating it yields CASSPYTGELFF.

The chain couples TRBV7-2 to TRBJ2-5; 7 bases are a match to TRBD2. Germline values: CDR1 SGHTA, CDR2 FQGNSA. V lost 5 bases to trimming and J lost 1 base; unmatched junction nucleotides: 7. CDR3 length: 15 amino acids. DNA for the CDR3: TGTGCCAGCAGCCCTCAAGCGGGGTCCCAAGAGACCCAGTACTTC. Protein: CASSPQAGSQETQYF. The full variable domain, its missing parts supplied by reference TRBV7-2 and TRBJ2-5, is GAGVSQSPSNKVTEKGKDVELRCDPISGHTALYWYRQSLGQGLEFLIYFQGNSAPDKSGLPSDRFSAERTGGSVSTLTIQRTQQEDSAVYLCASSPQAGSQETQYFGPGTRLLVL.

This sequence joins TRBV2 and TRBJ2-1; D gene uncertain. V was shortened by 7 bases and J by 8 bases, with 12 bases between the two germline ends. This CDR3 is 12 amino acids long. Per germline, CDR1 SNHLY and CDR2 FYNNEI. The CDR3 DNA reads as TGTGCCAGCAACACCCTGGCCCATGAGCAGTTCTTC. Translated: CASNTLAHEQFF.

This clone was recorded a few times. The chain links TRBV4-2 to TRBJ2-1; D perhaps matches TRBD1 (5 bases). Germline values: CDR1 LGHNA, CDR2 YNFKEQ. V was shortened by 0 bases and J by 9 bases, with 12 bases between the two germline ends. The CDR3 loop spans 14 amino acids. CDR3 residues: CASSQDGANSEQFF. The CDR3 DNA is TGTGCCAGCAGCCAAGATGGGGCTAATAGTGAGCAGTTCTTC.

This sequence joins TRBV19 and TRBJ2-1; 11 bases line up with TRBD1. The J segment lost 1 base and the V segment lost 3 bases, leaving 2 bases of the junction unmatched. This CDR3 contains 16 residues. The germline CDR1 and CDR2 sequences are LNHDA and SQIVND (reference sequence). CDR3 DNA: TGTGCCAGTAGTATTGGACAGGGGGCTTCCTACAATGAGCAGTTCTTC. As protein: CASSIGQGASYNEQFF. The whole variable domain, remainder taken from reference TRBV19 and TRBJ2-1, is DGGITQSPKYLFRKEGQNVTLSCEQNLNHDAMYWYRQDPGQGLRLIYYSQIVNDFQKGDIAEGYSVSREKKESFPLTVTSAQKNPTAFYLCASSIGQGASYNEQFFGPGTRLTVL.

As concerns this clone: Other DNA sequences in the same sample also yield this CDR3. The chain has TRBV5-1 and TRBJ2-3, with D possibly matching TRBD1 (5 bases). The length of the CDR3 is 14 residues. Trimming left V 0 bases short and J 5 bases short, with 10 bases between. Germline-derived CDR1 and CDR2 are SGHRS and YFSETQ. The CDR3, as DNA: TGCGCCAGCAGCTTGGGGCAGGGCGGAGATACGCAGTATTTT. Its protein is CASSLGQGGDTQYF.

Written as DNA, the CDR3 is TGTGCCAGCAGTGAATCGGGCCAGCGGCCCTATGGCTACACCTTC. Translated: CASSESGQRPYGYTF. This chain uses TRBV25-1 with TRBJ1-2; D is unclear. Deletions cut 1 base from V and 4 bases from J, with 13 bases between. In germline, CDR1 is MGHDK, CDR2 SYGVNS. CDR3 size: 15 residues.

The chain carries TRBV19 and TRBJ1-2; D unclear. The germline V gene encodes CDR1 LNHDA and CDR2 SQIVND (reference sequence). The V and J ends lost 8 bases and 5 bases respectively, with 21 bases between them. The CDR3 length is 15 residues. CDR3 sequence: CASLSLVSRTYGYTF. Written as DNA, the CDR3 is TGTGCCAGTCTTTCCCTTGTGTCGCGCACTTATGGCTACACCTTC.

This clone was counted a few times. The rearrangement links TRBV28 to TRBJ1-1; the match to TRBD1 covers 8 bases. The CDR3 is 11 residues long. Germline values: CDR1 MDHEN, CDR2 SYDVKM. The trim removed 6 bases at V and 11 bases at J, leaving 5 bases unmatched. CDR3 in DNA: TGTGCCAGCAGGGACAGGGTCTACGCTTTCTTT. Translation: CASRDRVYAFF.